Presented here are 27 T cell receptor beta chains from one specimen sequenced in a study of graft-versus-host responses after intestinal transplantation. Repertoires were generated with immunoSEQ multiplex PCR, while TCRdb's copy carries only in-frame clones and drops some. This sample yields about 70,000 clones, of which over 75% are seen a single time; 0.35% to 0.5% belongs to the top ten. The antigens for these receptors are not known. Material: unstimulated CD4+ T cells sorted from spleen or lymph node cells, obtained before transplant. These receptors originate from a human donor who was the organ donor for an intestinal transplant.

This chain links TRBV7-6 with TRBJ1-3, with D perhaps TRBD1 (6 bases). V gave up 5 bases and J gave up 6 bases, with 11 bases separating them. This CDR3 contains 13 residues. The germline gives CDR1 SGHVS, CDR2 FNYEAQ. Here the CDR3 DNA reads TGTGCCAGCAGCCTCGACAGGTTAAACACCATATATTTT. This codes for CASSLDRLNTIYF.

The chain employs TRBV19 and TRBJ1-6; the match to TRBD1 covers 8 bases. Per the germline V gene, CDR1 is LNHDA and CDR2 is SQIVND (reference sequence). This CDR3 comprises 13 residues. Trimming cost V 6 bases and J 8 bases; bases outside gene matches: 3. CDR3: CASRQDRDSPLHF. In nucleotides, the CDR3 is TGTGCCAGTAGACAGGACAGGGATTCACCCCTCCACTTT.

DNA for the CDR3: TGTGCCAGCAGTGAGGGACAGAGAAATTCACCCCTCCACTTT. It specifies CASSEGQRNSPLHF. V usage is TRBV6-1 and J usage is TRBJ1-6, with 7 bases identical to TRBD1. V gave up 3 bases and J gave up 7 bases; unmatched junction bases: 3. Germline V gene lookup returns CDR1 MNHNS and CDR2 SASEGT. The CDR3 runs to 14 residues.

The chain links TRBV7-9 to TRBJ2-5; unclear D gene. CDR3 length: 13 amino acids. Trimming removed 5 bases from V and 5 bases from J, with 12 bases in between. CDR1 is SEHNR and CDR2 is FQNEAQ in the germline V gene (reference sequence). CDR3 coding DNA: TGTGCCAGCAGCCTCCTAACCGGGGAGACCCAGTACTTC. Encoded protein: CASSLLTGETQYF.

The chain is built from TRBV7-2 and TRBJ1-4; D not certain. The germline V gene has CDR1 SGHTA and CDR2 FQGNSA. The V and J ends lost 0 bases and 0 bases respectively, with 5 bases between them. The CDR3 extends over 15 amino acids. The CDR3 region is CASSLAVATNEKLFF. The CDR3 DNA sequence: TGTGCCAGCAGCTTAGCGGTAGCAACTAATGAAAAACTGTTTTTT.

V gene TRBV5-1 combines with J gene TRBJ2-2; 7 bases line up with TRBD2. The length of the CDR3 is 16 residues. The germline V gene encodes CDR1 SGHRS and CDR2 YFSETQ. Trimming took 4 bases from V and 5 from J; bases not matched to a gene: 11. CDR3 nucleotide sequence: TGCGCCAGCAGCAGGGATCAGCGGGGTGCAACCGGGGAGCTGTTTTTT. This gives the protein CASSRDQRGATGELFF.

V usage is TRBV28 and J usage is TRBJ1-5, with 9 nucleotides matching TRBD1. The CDR3 totals 15 residues. Unmatched junction bases numbered 9, after V lost 7 bases and J lost 5 bases. CDR1 is MDHEN and CDR2 is SYDVKM in the germline V gene. The CDR3 protein is CASKPGTGLHQPQHF. Here the CDR3 DNA reads TGTGCCAGCAAACCCGGGACAGGGCTCCATCAGCCCCAGCATTTT.

This clone was recorded once. The rearrangement joins TRBV7-2 to TRBJ2-5; TRBD2 matches 10 bases. CDR3 length: 14 amino acids. Germline V lookup: CDR1 SGHTA, CDR2 FQGNSA. V lost 1 base, J lost 4 bases, and 0 bases stayed unmatched. The CDR3 DNA reads TGTGCCAGCAGCTTAGGACTAGCGGGAGAGACCCAGTACTTC. This translates into CASSLGLAGETQYF.

The chain joins TRBV23-1 to TRBJ1-5; D is undetermined. TRBV23-1 is sorted into the ORF group, with uncertain function. The V gene lost 2 bases and the J gene lost 1 base, with 15 bases spanning the gap. The CDR3 length is 17 residues. The CDR3 DNA reads TGCGCCAGCAGTCAAACTCGGGTACGGGAGAGCAATCAGCCCCAGCATTTT. It specifies CASSQTRVRESNQPQHF.

V usage is TRBV6-1 and J usage is TRBJ2-3; 8 positions agree with TRBD1. Trimming took 1 base from V and 2 from J; bases not matched to a gene: 14. Germline V gene sequence: CDR1 MNHNS, CDR2 SASEGT. CDR3 size: 19 residues. The CDR3 DNA reads TGTGCCAGCAGTGAAGAAAACCGAACAGGGGGAAACCCCACAGATACGCAGTATTTT. This sequence encodes CASSEENRTGGNPTDTQYF.

J is TRBJ1-4 and V is TRBV29-1; 9 bases agree with TRBD1. Germline V gives CDR1 SQVTM, CDR2 ANQGSEA. The CDR3 has 14 amino acids. V shed 7 bases, J shed 5 bases, and the junction held 8 bases outside the gene matches. In DNA, the CDR3 is TGCAGCGCTAATCGCGGGACAGGGAATGAAAAACTGTTTTTT. Translation gives CSANRGTGNEKLFF. Based on the CDR3 plus reference TRBV29-1 and TRBJ1-4, the full variable domain is SAVISQKPSRDICQRGTSLTIQCQVDSQVTMMFWYRQQPGQSLTLIATANQGSEATYESGFVIDKFPISRPNLTFSTLTVSNMSPEDSSIYLCSANRGTGNEKLFFGSGTQLSVL.

This rearrangement joins TRBV28 to TRBJ1-2; 8 positions agree with TRBD1. This CDR3 region has 13 residues. Germline V gives CDR1 MDHEN, CDR2 SYDVKM. V trimming: 4 bases; J trimming: 8 bases; junction bases outside the gene matches: 6. CDR3 in amino acids: CASSSGQGWGYTF. In DNA form, the CDR3 reads TGTGCCAGCAGTTCCGGACAGGGCTGGGGCTACACCTTC.

This clone was picked up a small number of times. This chain links TRBV19 with TRBJ1-6; 8 nucleotides match TRBD1. This CDR3 has 16 residues. Germline values: CDR1 LNHDA, CDR2 SQIVND (reference sequence). The ends lost 6 bases at V and 0 bases at J; junction bases unmatched: 4. CDR3 bases: TGTGCCAGTAGAACCACAGGGGGCTCCTATAATTCACCCCTCCACTTT. It encodes CASRTTGGSYNSPLHF.

The rearrangement uses TRBV7-8 and TRBJ2-5, with 12 bases identical to TRBD2. Looked up from germline, CDR1 is SGHVS and CDR2 is FQNEAQ. The CDR3 extends over 16 amino acids. After removal of 4 bases from V and 4 bases from J, the junction contained 7 bases not matched to a gene. The CDR3 bases are TGTGCCAGCAGCTCTCCCCTAGCGGGGGGGCGAGAGACCCAGTACTTC. Protein product: CASSSPLAGGRETQYF.

This clone occurred a few times. This chain links TRBV19 with TRBJ2-7; 9 bases align to TRBD2. CDR3 size: 15 residues. Germline values: CDR1 LNHDA, CDR2 SQIVND (reference sequence). Trimming removed 6 bases from V and 7 bases from J; junction bases left unmatched: 13. The CDR3 spells CASSPGLATPGEQYV. CDR3 in DNA: TGTGCCAGTAGCCCGGGACTAGCAACACCGGGAGAGCAGTACGTC.

The chain recombines TRBV19 with TRBJ2-1; 12 nucleotides align to TRBD1. The CDR3 is made up of 17 amino acids. Germline CDR1 LNHDA, CDR2 SQIVND (reference sequence). J lost 4 bases, V lost 0 bases, and 4 bases had no gene match. This CDR3 is CASSIDPGQGAYNEQFF. The CDR3 nucleotides read TGTGCCAGTAGTATAGATCCGGGACAGGGGGCATACAATGAGCAGTTCTTC.

The chain joins TRBV7-9 to TRBJ1-1; D uncertain. Germline CDR1 and CDR2: SEHNR and FQNEAQ (reference sequence). The CDR3 is made up of 14 amino acids. The V end was cut by 4 bases, the J end by 1 base, with 10 bases between. This CDR3 reads CASSSDDWNTEAFF. CDR3 DNA: TGTGCCAGCAGCTCAGACGACTGGAACACTGAAGCTTTCTTT.

The J gene is TRBJ2-3, the V gene TRBV2; D not resolved. CDR3 size: 11 residues. Germline CDR1 reads SNHLY; CDR2 reads FYNNEI. Trimming cost V 4 bases and J 5 bases, with 4 bases left between them. The DNA of the CDR3 is TGTGCCAGCAGTGTATTAGATACGCAGTATTTT. Protein product: CASSVLDTQYF. Full variable domain (outside the CDR3, taken from reference TRBV2 and TRBJ2-3): EPEVTQTPSHQVTQMGQEVILRCVPISNHLYFYWYRQILGQKVEFLVSFYNNEISEKSEIFDDQFSVERPDGSNFTLKIRSTKLEDSAMYFCASSVLDTQYFGPGTRLTVL.

The chain has TRBV11-2 and TRBJ2-2; TRBD1 is a possible D gene (5 bases). CDR3 length: 14 residues. V lost 5 bases, J lost 7 bases, and 14 bases lay in between. Looked up from germline, CDR1 is SGHAT and CDR2 is FQNNGV. In nucleotides, the CDR3 is TGTGCCAGCAGCCCGTCAGGGCGGTACGGGGAGCTGTTTTTT. Protein sequence: CASSPSGRYGELFF.

This sequence joins TRBV30 and TRBJ2-5, with D possibly matching TRBD1 (6 bases). Trimming cost V 5 bases and J 14 bases, with 24 bases left between them. The CDR3 totals 13 residues. CDR1 is GTSNPN and CDR2 is SVGIG in the germline V gene (reference sequence). The CDR3, as DNA: TGTGCCTGGTCCTACAGGGAGCGCGGACTTTTTTACTTC. Encoded protein: CAWSYRERGLFYF.

The chain links TRBV6-7 to TRBJ2-6; the D gene is possibly TRBD2 (5 bases). TRBV6-7 falls under the ORF class, with uncertain function. The CDR3 covers 16 residues. The ends were cut back, 2 bases at V and 2 bases at J, with 10 bases in the middle. As DNA, the CDR3 is TGTGCCAGCAGTTACACCCCGGGGACTGGGGCCAACGTCCTGACTTTC. It codes for CASSYTPGTGANVLTF.

This clone was seen more than once but under ten times. This chain connects TRBV30 to TRBJ1-1; D is possibly TRBD1 (5 bases). Germline lookup yields CDR1 GTSNPN and CDR2 SVGIG (reference sequence). V was clipped by 2 bases and J by 0 bases, with 25 bases between them. There are 19 residues in the CDR3. The CDR3 region has the DNA TGTGCCTGGAGTCATGGGGCCACAGATGATCATACCATGAACACTGAAGCTTTCTTT. Translation gives CAWSHGATDDHTMNTEAFF.

This chain joins TRBV27 and TRBJ2-2; a weak D match, TRBD1 (5 bases). This CDR3 spans 15 amino acids. V was clipped by 0 bases and J by 7 bases, with 12 bases between them. Germline V gene sequence: CDR1 MNHEY, CDR2 SMNVEV (reference sequence). CDR3 region: CASSLSKGSGGELFF. The CDR3 coding sequence is TGTGCCAGCAGTTTATCGAAGGGGTCGGGCGGGGAGCTGTTTTTT.

The chain combines TRBV5-6 with TRBJ2-5, with 10 bases lining up with TRBD2. Germline CDR1 and CDR2: SGHDT and YYEEEE. J lost 1 base, V lost 1 base, and 4 bases had no gene match. This CDR3 comprises 16 residues. CDR3 protein: CASSLLSGGAQETQYF. The CDR3 DNA sequence: TGTGCCAGCAGCTTGCTAAGCGGGGGGGCCCAAGAGACCCAGTACTTC.

The chain links TRBV5-1 to TRBJ2-3; 12 bases line up with TRBD2. Germline V gives CDR1 SGHRS, CDR2 YFSETQ. V dropped 4 bases and J dropped 3; count of bases not matched to a gene: 6. The CDR3 contains 16 residues. This CDR3 is CASSRWTSGTTDTQYF. The CDR3 nucleotides are TGCGCCAGCAGCCGATGGACTAGCGGGACTACAGATACGCAGTATTTT.

This clone was recorded only once. The V gene is TRBV5-6, the J gene TRBJ2-7; 9 positions match TRBD2. Per germline, CDR1 SGHDT and CDR2 YYEEEE. The CDR3 loop spans 15 amino acids. Unmatched junction bases numbered 8, after V lost 4 bases and J lost 3 bases. Here the CDR3 reads CASSPSAGGVYEQYV. CDR3 nucleotide sequence: TGTGCCAGCAGCCCGAGTGCGGGAGGGGTCTACGAGCAGTACGTC.

This clone was found once. The chain is built from TRBV9 and TRBJ1-2; D call uncertain. The V end was cut by 0 bases, the J end by 4 bases, with 4 bases between. The CDR3 loop spans 12 amino acids. CDR1 SGDLS and CDR2 YYNGEE come from the germline V gene. The CDR3 sequence: CASSVASYGYTF. In DNA, the CDR3 is TGTGCCAGCAGCGTAGCTAGCTATGGCTACACCTTC.